A selection of T cell receptor beta chains follows, all from one sample in a study of spatial heterogeneity in lung cancer. TCRdb recomputed calls from the 5' RACE reads with MiXCR, one row per CDR3 protein. This table holds about 11,000 distinct CDR3 sequences, roughly 3.8% found once. Specimen: normal lung tissue next to the tumor, collected at surgery. The receptors come from a male donor with early-stage non-small cell lung cancer. Each CDR3 is given with its conserved first and last residue. D genes are given only for firm matches. The size of a clone is reported for some rows only, either as once, few or many, or as a class for expanded clones.

clone size: many; J gene: TRBJ1-3; V gene: TRBV18; D gene: .; CDR3 protein: CASSPRGDRTYSGNTIYF; CDR3 DNA: TGTGCCAGCTCACCACGCGGTGACAGGACATACTCTGGAAACACCATATATTTT
clone size: many; J gene: TRBJ2-7; V gene: TRBV2; D gene: .; CDR3 protein: CASSEWQKYEQYF; CDR3 DNA: TGTGCCAGCAGTGAATGGCAGAAGTACGAGCAGTACTTC
clone size: many; J gene: TRBJ2-7; V gene: TRBV2; D gene: TRBD1; CDR3 protein: CASSDYRGSGEQYF; CDR3 DNA: TGTGCCAGCAGTGATTACAGGGGAAGTGGCGAGCAGTACTTC
clone size: medium-sized; J gene: TRBJ2-2; V gene: TRBV12-5; D gene: .; CDR3 protein: CASGTERNTGELFF; CDR3 DNA: TGTGCTAGTGGTACAGAGCGGAACACCGGGGAGCTGTTTTTT
clone size: many; J gene: TRBJ1-5; V gene: TRBV27; D gene: .; CDR3 protein: CASSPTVNSNQPQHF; CDR3 DNA: TGTGCCAGCAGTCCGACAGTGAATAGCAATCAGCCCCAGCATTTT
clone size: many; J gene: TRBJ2-5; V gene: TRBV5-4; D gene: TRBD1; CDR3 protein: CASSEDVTGGRQETQYF; CDR3 DNA: TGTGCCAGCAGCGAGGACGTGACAGGGGGGAGGCAAGAGACCCAGTACTTC
clone size: many; J gene: TRBJ2-3; V gene: TRBV7-3; D gene: .; CDR3 protein: CASSPSGIPGTDTQYF; CDR3 DNA: TGTGCCAGCAGCCCTAGTGGTATCCCGGGGACAGATACGCAGTATTTT
clone size: many; J gene: TRBJ2-3; V gene: TRBV20-1; D gene: TRBD2; CDR3 protein: CSARREASNLRDTQYF; CDR3 DNA: TGCAGTGCTCGGCGGGAGGCCAGCAATCTCAGGGATACGCAGTATTTT
clone size: many; J gene: TRBJ2-1; V gene: TRBV20-1; D gene: .; CDR3 protein: CSAPQRGGWDEQFF; CDR3 DNA: TGCAGTGCCCCTCAACGGGGAGGTTGGGATGAGCAGTTCTTC
clone size: many; J gene: TRBJ1-5; V gene: TRBV20-1; D gene: .; CDR3 protein: CSASHRDGSNQPQHF; CDR3 DNA: TGCAGTGCTAGCCACCGGGACGGTAGCAATCAGCCCCAGCATTTT
clone size: many; J gene: TRBJ1-2; V gene: TRBV12-3/TRBV12-4; D gene: TRBD1; CDR3 protein: CASSLEGAGYGYTF; CDR3 DNA: TGTGCCAGCAGTTTAGAGGGGGCCGGCTATGGCTACACCTTC
clone size: many; J gene: TRBJ1-2; V gene: TRBV18; D gene: .; CDR3 protein: CASSPIQGGYTF; CDR3 DNA: TGTGCCAGCTCACCTATTCAGGGGGGCTACACCTTC
clone size: medium-sized; J gene: TRBJ2-2; V gene: TRBV6-1; D gene: TRBD2; CDR3 protein: CASSEVVSRGTNTGELFF; CDR3 DNA: TGTGCCAGCAGTGAAGTGGTTTCGCGGGGGACGAACACCGGGGAGCTGTTTTTT
clone size: many; J gene: TRBJ2-7; V gene: TRBV7-9; D gene: TRBD1; CDR3 protein: CASSVAGTGGDEQYF; CDR3 DNA: TGTGCCAGCAGCGTGGCGGGGACAGGTGGGGACGAGCAGTACTTC
clone size: .; J gene: TRBJ2-2; V gene: TRBV5-4; D gene: .; CDR3 protein: CASSLEGLGERELFF; CDR3 DNA: TGTGCCAGCAGCTTGGAGGGGTTGGGAGAGAGGGAGCTGTTTTTT
clone size: once; J gene: TRBJ2-2; V gene: TRBV7-7; D gene: TRBD1; CDR3 protein: CASSPGTDVAGELFF; CDR3 DNA: TGTGCTAGCAGCCCCGGGACAGATGTTGCCGGGGAGCTGTTTTTT
clone size: medium-sized; J gene: TRBJ1-5; V gene: TRBV7-6; D gene: .; CDR3 protein: CASSRDTHPSQPQHF; CDR3 DNA: TGTGCCAGCAGCCGCGACACCCATCCCAGTCAGCCCCAGCATTTT
clone size: many; J gene: TRBJ2-4; V gene: TRBV28; D gene: TRBD2; CDR3 protein: CASSQAGGGIAKNIQYF; CDR3 DNA: TGTGCCAGCAGCCAAGCTGGGGGGGGGATAGCCAAAAACATTCAGTACTTC
clone size: many; J gene: TRBJ2-1; V gene: TRBV29-1; D gene: .; CDR3 protein: CSVVGTDEDEQFF; CDR3 DNA: TGCAGCGTGGTTGGGACTGACGAAGATGAGCAGTTCTTC
clone size: many; J gene: TRBJ2-5; V gene: TRBV29-1; D gene: TRBD1; CDR3 protein: CSVDPTGVQETQYF; CDR3 DNA: TGCAGCGTCGATCCGACAGGGGTCCAAGAGACCCAGTACTTC
clone size: .; J gene: TRBJ2-7; V gene: TRBV7-9; D gene: .; CDR3 protein: CASGAASYEQYF; CDR3 DNA: TGTGCCAGCGGGGCCGCTTCCTACGAGCAGTACTTC
clone size: many; J gene: TRBJ2-6; V gene: TRBV6-5; D gene: .; CDR3 protein: CASSSGSSGANVLTF; CDR3 DNA: TGTGCCAGCAGTTCTGGAAGCTCTGGGGCCAACGTCCTGACTTTC
clone size: .; J gene: TRBJ2-5; V gene: TRBV9; D gene: TRBD2; CDR3 protein: CASSPGLAIAQETQYF; CDR3 DNA: TGTGCCAGCAGCCCGGGACTAGCAATTGCCCAAGAGACCCAGTACTTC
clone size: few; J gene: TRBJ2-7; V gene: TRBV10-3; D gene: .; CDR3 protein: CAISESMTGRTYEQYF; CDR3 DNA: TGTGCCATCAGTGAGTCGATGACAGGGAGGACCTACGAGCAGTACTTC
clone size: many; J gene: TRBJ2-1; V gene: TRBV24-1; D gene: .; CDR3 protein: CATSAGQLGEQFF; CDR3 DNA: TGTGCCACCAGTGCTGGGCAGCTAGGAGAGCAGTTCTTC
clone size: medium-sized; J gene: TRBJ1-6; V gene: TRBV20-1; D gene: TRBD1; CDR3 protein: CSARQGANNSPLHF; CDR3 DNA: TGCAGTGCCCGACAGGGGGCAAATAATTCACCCCTCCACTTT
clone size: many; J gene: TRBJ2-7; V gene: TRBV4-1; D gene: .; CDR3 protein: CASSQDFGGPSYEQYF; CDR3 DNA: TGCGCCAGCAGCCAAGATTTCGGGGGCCCCTCCTACGAGCAGTACTTC
clone size: few; J gene: TRBJ2-1; V gene: TRBV7-1; D gene: TRBD2; CDR3 protein: CASGQTSGSPYNEQFF; CDR3 DNA: TGTGCCAGCGGCCAGACTAGCGGGAGTCCCTACAATGAGCAGTTCTTC
clone size: few; J gene: TRBJ2-3; V gene: TRBV5-1; D gene: .; CDR3 protein: CASSSRYSTFSGTDTQYF; CDR3 DNA: TGCGCCAGCAGCAGCCGCTATTCTACCTTCTCGGGCACAGATACGCAGTATTTT
clone size: many; J gene: TRBJ1-6; V gene: TRBV5-1; D gene: .; CDR3 protein: CASSLGQPSYNSPLHF; CDR3 DNA: TGCGCCAGCAGCTTGGGACAGCCTTCCTATAATTCACCCCTCCACTTT
clone size: many; J gene: TRBJ2-1; V gene: TRBV7-8; D gene: .; CDR3 protein: CASSPDRGSVEFDEQFF; CDR3 DNA: TGTGCCAGCAGCCCCGATCGGGGTAGCGTGGAATTCGATGAGCAGTTCTTC
clone size: many; J gene: TRBJ1-4; V gene: TRBV12-3/TRBV12-4; D gene: .; CDR3 protein: CASSYIGGGEEKLFF; CDR3 DNA: TGTGCCAGCAGTTACATCGGGGGGGGAGAAGAAAAACTGTTTTTT
clone size: .; J gene: TRBJ1-1; V gene: TRBV5-1; D gene: TRBD1; CDR3 protein: CASSFQLRQGEAFF; CDR3 DNA: TGCGCCAGCAGCTTTCAACTAAGACAGGGAGAAGCTTTCTTT
clone size: many; J gene: TRBJ2-2; V gene: TRBV13; D gene: .; CDR3 protein: CASSSGVYTGELFF; CDR3 DNA: TGTGCCAGCAGCTCGGGAGTTTACACCGGGGAGCTGTTTTTT
clone size: medium-sized; J gene: TRBJ2-2; V gene: TRBV7-9; D gene: .; CDR3 protein: CASSPRQNTGELFF; CDR3 DNA: TGTGCCAGCAGCCCTCGACAGAACACCGGGGAGCTGTTTTTT
clone size: many; J gene: TRBJ2-4; V gene: TRBV10-2; D gene: .; CDR3 protein: CASSGGASRNIQYF; CDR3 DNA: TGCGCCAGCAGTGGGGGCGCGTCCCGGAACATTCAGTACTTC
clone size: many; J gene: TRBJ2-1; V gene: TRBV29-1; D gene: .; CDR3 protein: CSVEDGLLGRQFF; CDR3 DNA: TGCAGCGTTGAAGACGGTCTCCTAGGTCGGCAGTTCTTC
clone size: many; J gene: TRBJ2-1; V gene: TRBV11-2; D gene: .; CDR3 protein: CASSRPGASMIDEQFF; CDR3 DNA: TGTGCCAGCAGCCGCCCCGGGGCTAGCATGATAGATGAGCAGTTCTTC
clone size: many; J gene: TRBJ2-1; V gene: TRBV10-3; D gene: TRBD1; CDR3 protein: CAISLTGGATDEQFF; CDR3 DNA: TGTGCCATCAGTCTAACAGGGGGCGCGACCGATGAGCAGTTCTTC
clone size: many; J gene: TRBJ2-7; V gene: TRBV4-1; D gene: .; CDR3 protein: CASSQLASSSYEQYF; CDR3 DNA: TGCGCCAGCAGCCAACTAGCGTCGTCCTCCTACGAGCAGTACTTC
clone size: medium-sized; J gene: TRBJ1-1; V gene: TRBV4-3; D gene: .; CDR3 protein: CASSQGRGRETEAFF; CDR3 DNA: TGCGCCAGCAGCCAAGGTAGGGGAAGGGAGACTGAAGCTTTCTTT
clone size: many; J gene: TRBJ2-2; V gene: TRBV7-3; D gene: .; CDR3 protein: CASSLDRDGGELFF; CDR3 DNA: TGTGCCAGCAGCTTAGATAGGGACGGCGGGGAGCTGTTTTTT
clone size: medium-sized; J gene: TRBJ2-6; V gene: TRBV20-1; D gene: TRBD2; CDR3 protein: CSADSGSTAGANVLTF; CDR3 DNA: TGCAGTGCCGATAGCGGGAGTACAGCTGGGGCCAACGTCCTGACTTTC
clone size: medium-sized; J gene: TRBJ1-5; V gene: TRBV6-6; D gene: .; CDR3 protein: CASSYSRDQPQHF; CDR3 DNA: TGTGCCAGCAGTTACTCGCGGGATCAGCCCCAGCATTTT
clone size: many; J gene: TRBJ2-3; V gene: TRBV20-1; D gene: TRBD2; CDR3 protein: CGSGMREGGTDTQYF; CDR3 DNA: TGCGGATCGGGGATGCGGGAGGGGGGCACAGATACGCAGTATTTT
clone size: medium-sized; J gene: TRBJ2-7; V gene: TRBV28; D gene: TRBD1; CDR3 protein: CASESGTGGYEQYF; CDR3 DNA: TGTGCCAGCGAATCAGGGACAGGGGGATACGAGCAGTACTTC
clone size: medium-sized; J gene: TRBJ1-5; V gene: TRBV27; D gene: .; CDR3 protein: CASSLQGNQPQHF; CDR3 DNA: TGTGCCAGCAGTTTACAGGGGAATCAGCCCCAGCATTTT
clone size: many; J gene: TRBJ2-3; V gene: TRBV5-1; D gene: TRBD2; CDR3 protein: CASSLGDYSDTQYF; CDR3 DNA: TGCGCCAGCAGCTTGGGGGACTATTCAGATACGCAGTATTTT
clone size: .; J gene: TRBJ1-2; V gene: TRBV7-2; D gene: .; CDR3 protein: CASSLDRQANYGYTF; CDR3 DNA: TGTGCCAGCAGCCTCGATCGGCAGGCCAACTATGGCTACACCTTC
clone size: medium-sized; J gene: TRBJ2-1; V gene: TRBV7-9; D gene: TRBD2; CDR3 protein: CASSLMGTSGYNEQFF; CDR3 DNA: TGTGCCAGCAGCCTAATGGGGACTAGCGGCTACAATGAGCAGTTCTTC
clone size: medium-sized; J gene: TRBJ2-7; V gene: TRBV27; D gene: .; CDR3 protein: CASSPENRIGYEQYF; CDR3 DNA: TGTGCCAGCAGTCCCGAGAACAGGATCGGTTACGAGCAGTACTTC
clone size: many; J gene: TRBJ2-5; V gene: TRBV9; D gene: .; CDR3 protein: CASSVVGKPDQETQYF; CDR3 DNA: TGTGCCAGCAGCGTAGTTGGCAAACCAGACCAAGAGACCCAGTACTTC